The 14 T cell receptor beta chains given below trace back to one sample, sequenced in a study of blood T cell repertoires in COVID-19. Using immunoSEQ multiplex PCR, the repertoire was profiled, and TCRdb retains in-frame clones only, with some absent. The table lists a few hundred thousand clones, about 90% of them singletons, with around 3% in the top ten. The sequencing sample was made of peripheral blood. All receptors come from a woman aged 25 to 39 with COVID-19, enrolled during active disease.

This chain connects TRBV9 to TRBJ1-2; perhaps TRBD1 as D (5 bases). V was trimmed by 2 bases and J by 2 bases, leaving 13 bases between them. The CDR3 extends over 15 amino acids. CDR1 and CDR2 (germline): SGDLS, YYNGEE. The CDR3 bases are TGTGCCAGCAGCGTGAGTGGAGACAGCAACTATGGCTACACCTTC. Protein product: CASSVSGDSNYGYTF. Complete variable domain (other parts from reference TRBV9 and TRBJ1-2): DSGVTQTPKHLITATGQRVTLRCSPRSGDLSVYWYQQSLDQGLQFLIQYYNGEERAKGNILERFSAQQFPDLHSELNLSSLELGDSALYFCASSVSGDSNYGYTFGSGTRLTVV.

This clone was found once. This chain connects TRBV10-1 to TRBJ2-3, with D tentatively TRBD2 (6 bases). Trimming left V 2 bases short and J 4 bases short, with 13 bases between. From germline, CDR1 is WNHNN and CDR2 SYGVQD (reference sequence). This CDR3 has 15 residues. CDR3: CASSEREYVPDTQYF. The CDR3 DNA is TGCGCCAGCAGTGAGCGGGAGTATGTCCCAGATACGCAGTATTTT.

This rearrangement joins TRBV3-1 (or the pseudogene TRBV3-2) to TRBJ2-2, with 7 nucleotides matching TRBD2. The J segment lost 7 bases and the V segment lost 3 bases, leaving 8 bases of the junction unmatched. CDR3 length: 15 residues. The germline V gene encodes CDR1 LGHDT and CDR2 YNNKEL (reference sequence). CDR3 in DNA: TGTGCCAGCAGCCATGTCGGGAGGTCCGGCGGGGAGCTGTTTTTT. Translated, it gives CASSHVGRSGGELFF.

The chain's CDR3 is CASSLYPALAGGPLRGELFF. DNA of the CDR3: TGTGCCAGCAGCTTATATCCGGCCCTAGCGGGAGGGCCTTTAAGGGGGGAGCTGTTTTTT. The J gene is TRBJ2-2, the V gene TRBV13, with TRBD2 matching 12 bases. The CDR3 spans 20 residues. The germline V gene has CDR1 PRHDT and CDR2 FYEKMQ (reference sequence). Trimming took 2 bases from V and 8 from J; bases not matched to a gene: 18.

This chain joins TRBV11-3 and TRBJ2-1; TRBD2 matches at 10 bases. Germline loops: CDR1 SGHNT, CDR2 YENEEA. CDR3 length equals 19 residues. Unmatched junction bases numbered 10, after V lost 1 base and J lost 1 base. The CDR3 region is CASSLGPAGGLGSYNEQFF. The CDR3, as DNA: TGTGCCAGCAGCTTAGGTCCAGCGGGGGGGTTAGGGTCCTACAATGAGCAGTTCTTC.

The V and J genes are TRBV7-8 and TRBJ2-3; 7 bases are a match to TRBD2. This CDR3 region has 19 residues. V lost 1 base, J lost 1 base, and 14 bases stayed unmatched. The V gene's germline CDR1 is SGHVS and CDR2 FQNEAQ. The CDR3 reads CASSLVRLAELYGTDTQYF. CDR3 sequence (DNA): TGTGCCAGCAGCTTAGTCCGGCTAGCGGAACTCTATGGCACAGATACGCAGTATTTT.

This clone has a single count. The chain joins TRBV3-1 (or the pseudogene TRBV3-2) to TRBJ2-6, with D perhaps matching TRBD1 (5 bases). This CDR3 is 17 amino acids long. The germline V gene encodes CDR1 LGHDT and CDR2 YNNKEL (reference sequence). V was shortened by 4 bases and J by 0 bases, with 13 bases between the two germline ends. The CDR3 sequence is CASSRYRLSSGANVLTF. In DNA form, the CDR3 reads TGTGCCAGCAGCCGTTACAGGCTAAGCTCTGGGGCCAACGTCCTGACTTTC.

The chain joins TRBV14 to TRBJ2-1; 16 bases match TRBD2. The CDR3 consists of 20 residues. Germline V gives CDR1 SGHDN, CDR2 FVKESK. Trimming at V came to 2 bases and at J to 2 bases, leaving 9 bases not matched to a gene. The CDR3 DNA reads as TGTGCCAGCAGCCAAACCCCGGGACTAGCGGGAGGGGACGCCTACAATGAGCAGTTCTTC. It is translated as CASSQTPGLAGGDAYNEQFF. Full variable domain (remainder filled in from reference TRBV14 and TRBJ2-1): EAGVTQFPSHSVIEKGQTVTLRCDPISGHDNLYWYRRVMGKEIKFLLHFVKESKQDESGMPNNRFLAERTGGTYSTLKVQPAELEDSGVYFCASSQTPGLAGGDAYNEQFFGPGTRLTVL.

This sequence joins TRBV21-1 and TRBJ2-5; TRBD1 reflects the table's D call only, with no check against the DNA. TRBV21-1 is reported as a pseudogene. The CDR3 consists of 19 residues. The CDR3 here is CASSKKAYQAFGFQETQYF. The CDR3 nucleotides are TGTGCCAGCAGCAAAAAGGCTTACCAGGCGTTTGGTTTCCAAGAGACCCAGTACTTC.

This clone was counted a single time. The V call is TRBV13, the J call TRBJ2-3, with D tentatively TRBD2 (5 bases). Germline V gene lookup returns CDR1 PRHDT and CDR2 FYEKMQ (reference sequence). The CDR3 is 15 amino acids. Deletions cut 5 bases from V and 0 bases from J, with 12 bases between. CDR3 sequence reads: CASSRGLTSTDTQYF. The CDR3 DNA reads TGTGCCAGCAGCCGCGGGTTAACTAGCACAGATACGCAGTATTTT.

The V gene is TRBV7-5, the J gene TRBJ2-7; the DNA was not used to check the table's D call, TRBD2. TRBV7-5 is flagged as a pseudogene. The CDR3 is made up of 14 amino acids. CDR3 residues: CARSLLAGTGEQYF. Written as DNA, the CDR3 is TGTGCCAGAAGCTTATTGGCGGGGACGGGCGAGCAGTACTTC.

The rearrangement uses TRBV11-2 and TRBJ2-1; no firm D call. The CDR3 has 13 residues. V lost 5 bases and J lost 2, with 7 bases in between. Germline lookup yields CDR1 SGHAT and CDR2 FQNNGV. For the CDR3, the DNA is TGTGCCAGCAGCCAGTTAACCTACAATGAGCAGTTCTTC. It encodes CASSQLTYNEQFF.

This clone has just a few counts. The rearrangement uses TRBV6-5 and TRBJ1-2, with TRBD1 matching 8 bases. Per the germline V gene, CDR1 is MNHEY and CDR2 is SVGAGI. This CDR3 is built from 13 residues. V lost 7 bases, J lost 8 bases, and 9 bases stayed unmatched. CDR3 in amino acids: CASMIGQGRGYTF. DNA of the CDR3: TGTGCCAGCATGATCGGACAGGGAAGAGGCTACACCTTC.

The chain recombines TRBV29-1 with TRBJ2-3; TRBD2 aligns across 13 bases. The ends lost 4 bases at V and 0 bases at J; junction bases unmatched: 16. Germline V gene data show CDR1 as SQVTM and CDR2 as ANQGSEA. The CDR3 sequence is 20 residues long. CDR3 DNA sequence: TGCAGCGTTGCCCACCTCGCTAGGACTAGCGGGGGCCCTAGCACAGATACGCAGTATTTT. The encoded protein is CSVAHLARTSGGPSTDTQYF.